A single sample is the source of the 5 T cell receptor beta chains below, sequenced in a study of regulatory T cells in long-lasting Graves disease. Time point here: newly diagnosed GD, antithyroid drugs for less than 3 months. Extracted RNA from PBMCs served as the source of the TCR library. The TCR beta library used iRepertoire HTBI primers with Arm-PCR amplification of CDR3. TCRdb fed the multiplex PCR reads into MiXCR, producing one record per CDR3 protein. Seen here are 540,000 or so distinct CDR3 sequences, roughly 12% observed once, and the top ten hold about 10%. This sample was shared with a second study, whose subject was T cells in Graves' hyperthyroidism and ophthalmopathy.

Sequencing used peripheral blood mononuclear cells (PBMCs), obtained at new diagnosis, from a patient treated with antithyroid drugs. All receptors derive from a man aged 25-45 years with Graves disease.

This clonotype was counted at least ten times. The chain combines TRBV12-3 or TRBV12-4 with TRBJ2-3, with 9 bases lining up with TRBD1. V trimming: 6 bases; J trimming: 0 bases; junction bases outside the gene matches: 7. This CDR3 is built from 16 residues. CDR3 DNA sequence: TGTGCCAGCAGCTCGCCGGGACAGGGCAGCACAGATACGCAGTATTTT. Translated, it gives CASSSPGQGSTDTQYF.

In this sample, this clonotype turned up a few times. The CDR3 protein is CASSYGQGNYGYTF. In DNA form, the CDR3 reads TGTGCCAGCAGTTACGGGCAGGGAAACTATGGCTACACCTTC. The chain uses TRBV6-2 or TRBV6-3 and TRBJ1-2; possibly TRBD1 for D (5 bases). The CDR3 spans 14 residues. CDR1 MNHEY and CDR2 SVGEGT come from the germline V gene. V gave up 2 bases and J gave up 2 bases, with 9 bases separating them.

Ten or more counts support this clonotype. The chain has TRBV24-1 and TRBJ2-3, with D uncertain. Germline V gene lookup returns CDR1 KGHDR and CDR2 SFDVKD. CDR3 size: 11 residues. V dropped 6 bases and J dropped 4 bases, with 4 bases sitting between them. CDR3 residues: CATSIADTQYF. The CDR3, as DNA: TGTGCCACCAGTATTGCAGATACGCAGTATTTT.

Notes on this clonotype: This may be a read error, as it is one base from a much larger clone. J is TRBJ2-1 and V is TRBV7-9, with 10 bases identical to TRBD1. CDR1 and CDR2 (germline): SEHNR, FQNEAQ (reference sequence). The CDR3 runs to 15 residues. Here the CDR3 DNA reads TGTGCCGGCAGCTTAGATGCGACAGGGGGCAGTGAGCAGTTCTTC. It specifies CAGSLDATGGSEQFF.

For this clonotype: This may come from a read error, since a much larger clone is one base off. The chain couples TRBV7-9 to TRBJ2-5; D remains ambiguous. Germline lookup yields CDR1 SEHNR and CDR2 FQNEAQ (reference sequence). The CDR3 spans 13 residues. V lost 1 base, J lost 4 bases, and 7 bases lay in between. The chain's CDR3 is CASSLGAVETQYF. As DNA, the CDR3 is TGTGCCAGCAGCTTAGGGGCAGTAGAGACCCAGTACTTC.